This T cell receptor (beta chain) stems from a study of T cell responses to AZD1222 COVID-19 vaccine. Measured with immunoSEQ multiplex PCR; TCRdb has only the in-frame clones, and not every one. The sample includes some 140,000 clones, roughly 90% of them seen just once. This sample comprised peripheral blood, obtained on day 0 of AZD1222 vaccination. This sequence originates from an adult in good health.

CDR3 amino acids: CASSPLYSGNTIYF. The CDR3 region has the DNA TGTGCCAGCAGCCCGCTCTACTCTGGAAACACCATATATTTT. The rearrangement joins TRBV7-6 to TRBJ1-3, with D uncertain. Trimming took 5 bases from V and 0 from J, leaving 8 bases between them. This CDR3 region has 14 residues. Per germline, CDR1 SGHVS and CDR2 FNYEAQ.